A selection of T cell receptor beta chains follows, all from one sample in a study of cytomegalovirus exposure and HLA in healthy donors. Produced via immunoSEQ multiplex PCR; TCRdb's table is partial and in-frame only. The sample has roughly 120,000 clones, roughly three quarters seen once; the top ten hold 3.5% to 4.5%. Sequencing was performed on PBMCs. The receptor set was obtained from a man aged 25-45 years in good health and CMV-seropositive. Each CDR3 is given with its conserved first and last residue. The D gene is left open where the match is weak. A row's size may be missing; if present it is once, few, many or a size class.

cdr3_nt cdr3_aa d_call clone_size j_call v_call
TGTGCCAGCAGCTTAGAGCCCAGCGGGGGGGCAGATACGCAGTATTTT CASSLEPSGGADTQYF TRBD2 . TRBJ2-3 TRBV11-2
TGTGCCAGCAGCTTCGCAGGGGCAAATGGCTACACCTTC CASSFAGANGYTF . . TRBJ1-2 TRBV12-1
TGTGCCAGCAGTTTACCGGGTAGTGCCCAGCATTTT CASSLPGSAQHF . . TRBJ1-5 TRBV28
TGTGCCTGGGCACTTAGCGGGGCGGGGACGCAGTATTTT CAWALSGAGTQYF TRBD2 . TRBJ2-3 TRBV30
TGTGCCAGCAGTAGCCGACGGGGGGACCAAGAGACCCAGTACTTC CASSSRRGDQETQYF TRBD2 once TRBJ2-5 TRBV6-5
TGTGCCAGCAGTGATGCTTTCGGGAGGCATGAGCAGTTCTTC CASSDAFGRHEQFF TRBD2 . TRBJ2-1 TRBV2
TGTGCCATCAGTTTGGGACTAGCGGGAACCTTCAATGAGCAGTTCTTC CAISLGLAGTFNEQFF TRBD2 . TRBJ2-1 TRBV10-3
TGCGCCAGCAGCAAGGGACTAGCGGCTCCAGATACGCAGTATTTT CASSKGLAAPDTQYF TRBD2 . TRBJ2-3 TRBV5-1
TGTGCCACCAGCGGACTGACAGGCGACTTCTATGGCTACACCTTC CATSGLTGDFYGYTF . . TRBJ1-2 TRBV15
TGTGCCAGCAGTACCCCCGGTCTTAGAAAACTGTTTTTT CASSTPGLRKLFF . few TRBJ1-4 TRBV6-5